Below, 28 T cell receptor beta chains from the same sample are listed, as sequenced in a study of blood T cell repertoires in COVID-19. The assay was immunoSEQ multiplex PCR, and TCRdb's table has in-frame clones only and misses some. The sample contains tens of thousands of clones, around 86% of which appear only once. The sequenced sample consisted of peripheral blood. These receptors all come from a human donor in a cohort sampled during active COVID-19.

J is TRBJ1-1 and V is TRBV6-6, with D possibly TRBD1 on 5 matching bases. CDR1 and CDR2 from the germline V gene are MNHNY and SVGAGI (reference sequence). Trimming cost V 2 bases and J 6 bases, with 16 bases left between them. The CDR3 consists of 15 residues. The CDR3 DNA follows: TGTGCCAGCAGTTACAGTGGGGGAGGAGACGCTGAAGCTTTCTTT. Protein product: CASSYSGGGDAEAFF.

This chain links TRBV7-2 with TRBJ1-5, with TRBD1 as a possible D gene (6 bases). Germline-derived CDR1 and CDR2 are SGHTA and FQGNSA. The V end was cut by 8 bases, the J end by 5 bases, with 13 bases between. This CDR3 comprises 13 residues. This chain's CDR3 is CASGVPGDQPQHF. Written as DNA, the CDR3 is TGTGCCAGCGGAGTCCCAGGGGATCAGCCCCAGCATTTT.

This chain links TRBV7-2 with TRBJ1-1; TRBD1 agrees at 8 bases. Trimming removed 1 base from V and 7 bases from J; junction bases left unmatched: 5. From germline, CDR1 is SGHTA and CDR2 FQGNSA. The CDR3 has 14 residues. CDR3 residues: CASSLGQGAGEAFF. CDR3 bases: TGTGCCAGCAGCTTAGGGCAGGGGGCAGGTGAAGCTTTCTTT.

V and J are TRBV18 and TRBJ2-3; 8 nucleotides agree with TRBD2. The CDR3 is 17 residues long. Germline CDR1 and CDR2: KGHSH and LQKENI. Unmatched junction bases numbered 10, after V lost 1 base and J lost 4 bases. CDR3 residues: CASSPLSGSGSADTQYF. In DNA, the CDR3 is TGTGCCAGCTCACCACTATCGGGCAGCGGGAGTGCAGATACGCAGTATTTT.

This clone was recorded a few times. The chain has TRBV6-7 and TRBJ2-4, with 14 bases lining up with TRBD2. TRBV6-7 is an ORF; its function is uncertain. The CDR3 is 19 amino acids. The V segment lost 4 bases and the J segment 1 base; nucleotides outside the gene matches: 9. The CDR3 nucleotides read TGTGCCAGCAGTTGCAGACTAGCGGGAGGGACTTGGGCCAAAAACATTCAGTACTTC. Translating gives CASSCRLAGGTWAKNIQYF.

The chain uses TRBV10-3 and TRBJ2-5; 7 nucleotides agree with TRBD1. J gave up 5 bases and V 10 bases, and 13 bases lay outside the gene matches. Germline loops: CDR1 ENHRY, CDR2 SYGVKD. The CDR3 sequence is 14 residues long. CDR3 coding DNA: TGTGCCACCCTGGACAGGAACAAGGGGGAGACCCAGTACTTC. This sequence encodes CATLDRNKGETQYF.

This chain connects TRBV6-5 to TRBJ1-2, with D possibly matching TRBD1 (6 bases). The germline V gene has CDR1 MNHEY and CDR2 SVGAGI. This CDR3 is 13 amino acids long. The V gene lost 4 bases and the J gene lost 5 bases, with 11 bases spanning the gap. In nucleotides, the CDR3 is TGTGCCAGCAGTTCGGGACAACGGTATGGCTACACCTTC. It codes for CASSSGQRYGYTF.

The J gene is TRBJ2-5, the V gene TRBV6-2 or TRBV6-3, with 10 bases fitting TRBD1. The CDR3 is 16 amino acids. V dropped 7 bases and J dropped 4; count of bases not matched to a gene: 12. CDR1 is MNHEY and CDR2 is SVGEGT in the germline V gene. The CDR3: CASTSSGTGARETQYF. The DNA for the CDR3 is TGTGCCAGCACTTCCTCCGGGACAGGGGCCAGAGAGACCCAGTACTTC.

The chain links TRBV6-5 to TRBJ2-5; 9 nucleotides line up with TRBD1. The junction had 3 bases not matched to a gene; V was cut back by 5 bases and J by 2 bases. The CDR3 is 14 residues long. Germline CDR1 reads MNHEY; CDR2 reads SVGAGI. The CDR3 is CASSPGTGQETQYF. The CDR3 DNA reads TGTGCCAGCAGTCCCGGGACAGGGCAAGAGACCCAGTACTTC.

This clone came up many times. V usage is TRBV30 and J usage is TRBJ1-1; possible D gene TRBD1, 5 bases. Germline assignment: CDR1 GTSNPN and CDR2 SVGIG (reference sequence). V was cut by 0 bases and J by 1 base, with 6 bases left in between. The CDR3 totals 13 residues. The DNA for the CDR3 is TGTGCCTGGAGTGTGGGGGGGAACACTGAAGCTTTCTTT. Protein sequence: CAWSVGGNTEAFF. The full variable domain, rest sourced from reference TRBV30 and TRBJ1-1, is SQTIHQWPATLVQPVGSPLSLECTVEGTSNPNLYWYRQAAGRGLQLLFYSVGIGQISSEVPQNLSASRPQDRQFILSSKKLLLSDSGFYLCAWSVGGNTEAFFGQGTRLTVV.

The chain employs TRBV3-1 (or the pseudogene TRBV3-2) and TRBJ1-3; a weak D match, TRBD1 (6 bases). This CDR3 is 13 amino acids long. Per germline, CDR1 LGHDT and CDR2 YNNKEL (reference sequence). V was shortened by 9 bases and J by 0 bases, with 9 bases between the two germline ends. Written as DNA, the CDR3 is TGTGCCAGTGGACAGTTCTCTGGAAACACCATATATTTT. It is translated as CASGQFSGNTIYF.

J is TRBJ2-5 and V is TRBV2, with D possibly TRBD1 on 5 matching bases. This CDR3 is built from 14 residues. CDR1 is SNHLY and CDR2 is FYNNEI in the germline V gene. The V gene lost 5 bases and the J gene lost 7 bases, with 17 bases spanning the gap. The CDR3 sequence: CASSSNRNEGTQYF. As DNA, the CDR3 is TGTGCCAGCAGTTCTAACAGGAACGAAGGGACCCAGTACTTC.

In its sample, this clone was seen once. V is TRBV11-1 and J is TRBJ1-1; perhaps TRBD1 as D (5 bases). The germline gives CDR1 SGHAT, CDR2 FQDESV (reference sequence). V gave up 3 bases and J gave up 0 bases, with 5 bases separating them. The CDR3 has 13 amino acids. As DNA, the CDR3 is TGTGCCAGCAGCTTGACAGTGAACACTGAAGCTTTCTTT. Amino acid sequence: CASSLTVNTEAFF.

This clone was recorded a few times. The rearrangement joins TRBV5-1 to TRBJ1-5; TRBD1 aligns across 9 bases. The J segment lost 8 bases and the V segment lost 4 bases, leaving 7 bases of the junction unmatched. CDR1 SGHRS and CDR2 YFSETQ come from the germline V gene. The length of the CDR3 is 14 residues. The CDR3 protein is CASSAGTGHEPQHF. The CDR3 DNA sequence: TGCGCCAGCAGCGCCGGGACAGGGCATGAGCCCCAGCATTTT.

The V call is TRBV15, the J call TRBJ1-5, with TRBD1 matching over 8 bases. The CDR3 covers 16 residues. The J segment lost 3 bases and the V segment lost 1 base, leaving 5 bases of the junction unmatched. Germline loops: CDR1 LNHNV, CDR2 YYDKDF (reference sequence). CDR3: CATSRGGTGPNQPQHF. Here the CDR3 DNA reads TGTGCCACCAGCAGAGGCGGGACAGGTCCCAATCAGCCCCAGCATTTT. The full variable domain, completed using reference TRBV15 and TRBJ1-5, is DAMVIQNPRYQVTQFGKPVTLSCSQTLNHNVMYWYQQKSSQAPKLLFHYYDKDFNNEADTPDNFQSRRPNTSFCFLDIRSPGLGDTAMYLCATSRGGTGPNQPQHFGDGTRLSIL.

The chain couples TRBV14 to TRBJ1-3; D not resolved. This CDR3 has 13 residues. CDR1 and CDR2 (germline): SGHDN, FVKESK. The V end lost 0 bases, the J end lost 4 bases, and 4 bases lay between the germline ends. CDR3 protein: CASSQESGNTIYF. The CDR3 bases are TGTGCCAGCAGCCAAGAATCAGGAAACACCATATATTTT.

This chain connects TRBV7-2 to TRBJ2-3; TRBD2 matches at 7 bases. The CDR3 contains 17 residues. Germline V gene data show CDR1 as SGHTA and CDR2 as FQGNSA. J lost 0 bases, V lost 1 base, and 7 bases had no gene match. Written as DNA, the CDR3 is TGTGCCAGCAGCTTAGGGAGAAGCGGGGCTAGCACAGATACGCAGTATTTT. Translated: CASSLGRSGASTDTQYF.

The V gene is TRBV15, the J gene TRBJ1-2; tentative D call: TRBD1 (6 bases). With 0 bases removed from V and 4 bases from J, the gap between germline ends came to 15 bases. Germline V CDR1 and CDR2: LNHNV, YYDKDF (reference sequence). The CDR3 runs to 16 residues. This chain's CDR3 is CATSREQSGQSYGYTF. CDR3 in DNA: TGTGCCACCAGCAGAGAACAATCGGGACAAAGCTATGGCTACACCTTC.

The gene calls are TRBV7-8 and TRBJ2-7, with 10 nucleotides matching TRBD2. The V gene's germline CDR1 is SGHVS and CDR2 FQNEAQ. This CDR3 spans 15 amino acids. Germline trimming cut 3 bases from V and 3 bases from J; bases unmatched to any gene: 5. The chain's CDR3 is CASSFAASGGYEQYF. For the CDR3, the DNA is TGTGCCAGCAGCTTCGCCGCTAGCGGGGGCTACGAGCAGTACTTC.

The CDR3 spells CASSLVVGLAGVRVELFF. The CDR3 DNA reads TGTGCCAGCAGCTTGGTGGTGGGACTAGCGGGAGTCCGGGTGGAGCTGTTTTTT. The V gene is TRBV7-8, the J gene TRBJ2-2; TRBD2 aligns across 14 bases. This CDR3 comprises 18 residues. Per germline, CDR1 SGHVS and CDR2 FQNEAQ. V shed 3 bases and J 10 bases; nucleotides not matched to a gene: 13.

The chain couples TRBV20-1 to TRBJ2-7; D unresolved. This CDR3 has 11 residues. In germline, CDR1 is DFQATT, CDR2 SNEGSKA (reference sequence). Trimming took off 2 bases at V and 4 bases at J, with 6 bases between the two ends. DNA of the CDR3: TGCAGTGCTAGACAGGAATACGAGCAGTACTTC. Protein sequence: CSARQEYEQYF.

The J gene is TRBJ2-7, the V gene TRBV11-3; tentative D call: TRBD2 (5 bases). This CDR3 has 16 amino acids. Germline V CDR1 and CDR2: SGHNT, YENEEA. V was pared by 1 base and J by 6 bases, with 19 bases between. The CDR3 sequence: CASSLVSVRGCAEQYF. The CDR3 DNA sequence: TGTGCCAGCAGCTTAGTGTCGGTCCGAGGGTGCGCCGAGCAGTACTTC.

V is TRBV5-4 and J is TRBJ1-2, with D possibly being TRBD1 (6 bases). Trimming left V 4 bases short and J 5 bases short, with 18 bases between. CDR3 size: 15 residues. CDR1 and CDR2 (germline): SGHNT, YYREEE (reference sequence). CDR3 bases: TGTGCCAGCAGCATATACCGACAGGCCCTTTATGGCTACACCTTC. Translated: CASSIYRQALYGYTF.

This chain links TRBV4-1 with TRBJ1-3; 10 bases agree with TRBD1. Germline V gene data show CDR1 as MGHRA and CDR2 as YSYEKL. The CDR3 totals 18 residues. The V and J ends lost 0 bases and 1 base, in that order; junction bases with no gene match: 6. CDR3 DNA sequence: TGCGCCAGCAGCCAAGAACCCGGGACAGGGGAATCTGGAAACACCATATATTTT. Translated: CASSQEPGTGESGNTIYF.

This clone appeared a few times. This chain joins TRBV19 and TRBJ2-2; unclear D gene. Trimming took off 5 bases at V and 0 bases at J, with 10 bases between the two ends. Germline CDR1 and CDR2: LNHDA and SQIVND (reference sequence). The CDR3 has 15 amino acids. The DNA for the CDR3 is TGTGCCAGTAGTGTGTCTACGGCGAACACCGGGGAGCTGTTTTTT. Its translation: CASSVSTANTGELFF.

The chain couples TRBV2 to TRBJ1-4; D uncertain. The CDR3 runs to 12 residues. V was clipped by 6 bases and J by 3 bases, with 5 bases between them. Germline V gene lookup returns CDR1 SNHLY and CDR2 FYNNEI. CDR3 residues: CASRYSNEKLFF. The CDR3 DNA reads TGTGCCAGCAGGTATTCTAATGAAAAACTGTTTTTT.

This rearrangement joins TRBV6-6 to TRBJ2-4, with 7 bases aligning to TRBD2. Trimming removed 5 bases from V and 0 bases from J; junction bases left unmatched: 13. Germline CDR1 and CDR2: MNHNY and SVGAGI (reference sequence). The CDR3 consists of 18 residues. This CDR3 reads CASSPDRGDSLAKNIQYF. For the CDR3, the DNA is TGTGCCAGCAGTCCCGATCGGGGGGACTCCTTAGCCAAAAACATTCAGTACTTC.

The J gene is TRBJ2-7, the V gene TRBV18, with TRBD1 identical over 10 bases. Germline CDR1 and CDR2: KGHSH and LQKENI. The CDR3 covers 12 residues. The V and J ends lost 6 bases and 4 bases, in that order; junction bases with no gene match: 0. The CDR3 DNA is TGTGCCAGCTCGGACAGGGGGTACGAGCAGTACTTC. Translating it yields CASSDRGYEQYF.